These 2 T cell receptor beta chains were all obtained from the same sample, sequenced in a study of blood T cell repertoires in COVID-19. The data were produced by immunoSEQ multiplex PCR, yet TCRdb's version contains in-frame clones alone and is incomplete. The top ten clones hold 6.8% of a sample with about 220,000 clones, roughly 84% of them seen once. What was sequenced was PBMCs or T cells enriched from blood (not recorded which). All receptors come from a woman in her forties who had recovered from COVID-19.

The chain couples TRBV27 to TRBJ1-4, with a possible D match to TRBD1 (6 bases). This CDR3 spans 15 amino acids. Germline assignment: CDR1 MNHEY and CDR2 SMNVEV (reference sequence). Trimming took off 4 bases at V and 5 bases at J, with 14 bases between the two ends. The DNA for the CDR3 is TGTGCCAGCAGTTCCCCGCGGGGGGCAAATGAAAAACTGTTTTTT. Translated, it gives CASSSPRGANEKLFF.

The chain uses TRBV12-2 and TRBJ1-2; the DNA was not used to check the table's D call, TRBD1. TRBV12-2 is a documented pseudogene. There are 14 residues in the CDR3. This chain's CDR3 is CASRLGTGLYGYTF. The CDR3 region has the DNA TGTGCAAGTCGCTTAGGGACAGGGCTCTATGGCTACACCTTC.